A selection of T cell receptor beta chains follows, all from one sample in a study of early T cells in non-severe SARS-CoV-2 infection. MiXCR, run by TCRdb on the 5' RACE reads, gives a single entry per CDR3 protein. The sample lists some 70,000 distinct CDR3 sequences; roughly 9.4% were seen once. The sample taken for sequencing was whole blood. The receptors stem from an adult who was a healthcare worker with PCR-confirmed SARS-CoV-2 infection or an uninfected control (not recorded which). CDR3s include the opening cysteine and the closing phenylalanine or tryptophan. The D gene is left open where the match is weak. Clone size appears in some rows only: once, few, many, or a class for an expanded clone.

CSARDSGRSYNSPLHF TGCAGTGCTAGAGATTCGGGAAGATCCTATAATTCACCCCTCCACTTT TRBJ1-6 - TRBV20-1 many
CSVENRATGELFF TGCAGCGTTGAAAACAGGGCCACCGGGGAGCTGTTTTTT TRBJ2-2 - TRBV29-1 -
CSTGRSNEQFF TGCAGTACTGGGCGGAGCAATGAGCAGTTCTTC TRBJ2-1 - TRBV20-1 few
CSARGLGQSYSYEQYF TGCAGTGCTAGAGGCCTTGGACAGTCATACTCCTACGAGCAGTACTTC TRBJ2-7 - TRBV20-1 -
CATSREYKGNTGELFF TGTGCCACCAGCAGAGAATATAAGGGTAACACCGGGGAGCTGTTTTTT TRBJ2-2 - TRBV15 -
CASSYKGGGQGLYEAFF TGTGCCAGCAGTTACAAAGGCGGGGGACAGGGACTCTATGAAGCTTTCTTT TRBJ1-1 TRBD1 TRBV6-5 many
CASSSGTLDTDTQYF TGCGCCAGCAGTTCCGGGACCCTAGACACAGATACGCAGTATTTT TRBJ2-3 - TRBV5-1 -
CSVEDPDGDFDTEAFF TGCAGCGTTGAAGATCCCGATGGAGACTTTGACACTGAAGCTTTCTTT TRBJ1-1 - TRBV29-1 -
CASSVRGKEKLFF TGCGCCAGCAGTGTGCGGGGTAAAGAAAAACTGTTTTTT TRBJ1-4 - TRBV10-2 many
CASRAGTGRTGELFF TGTGCCAGCAGGGCGGGGACAGGGCGCACCGGGGAGCTGTTTTTT TRBJ2-2 TRBD1 TRBV2 many
CAISEGGTRDSSYEQYF TGTGCCATCAGTGAGGGGGGTACCAGGGACAGCTCCTACGAGCAGTACTTC TRBJ2-7 TRBD1 TRBV10-3 -
CSAQGAENEQFF TGCAGCGCCCAGGGGGCTGAAAATGAGCAGTTCTTC TRBJ2-1 TRBD1 TRBV29-1 many
CAIRTDTNYGYTF TGTGCCATCAGGACTGACACAAACTATGGCTACACCTTC TRBJ1-2 - TRBV10-3 few
CSVEEGRSRYF TGCAGCGTTGAGGAGGGTAGGTCTCGGTATTTT TRBJ2-3 - TRBV29-1 few
CATSRDRRGYEQFF TGTGCCACCAGCAGAGATCGGCGGGGGTATGAGCAGTTCTTC TRBJ2-1 TRBD2 TRBV15 -
CASSLSITDTQYF TGTGCCAGCAGCTTATCGATCACAGATACGCAGTATTTT TRBJ2-3 - TRBV7-9 -
CASSLGQGTTEAFF TGTGCCAGCAGCTTGGGACAGGGGACCACTGAAGCTTTCTTT TRBJ1-1 TRBD1 TRBV5-6 few
CASSRSTGGRETQYF TGTGCCAGCAGCCGATCAACCGGAGGTCGAGAGACCCAGTACTTC TRBJ2-5 - TRBV7-9 few
CATSEKSSKRFF TGTGCCACCAGTGAGAAGAGTTCAAAAAGGTTCTTC TRBJ2-1 - TRBV24-1 -
CASRPDPENEQFF TGTGCCAGCAGACCTGACCCGGAGAATGAGCAGTTCTTC TRBJ2-1 - TRBV28 few
CASSPRTGAGYEQYF TGTGCCAGCTCACCACGGACAGGGGCGGGTTACGAGCAGTACTTC TRBJ2-7 TRBD1 TRBV18 many
CASSLDRGANGYTF TGTGCCAGCAGCCTTGACAGGGGCGCGAATGGCTACACCTTC TRBJ1-2 TRBD1 TRBV7-2 -
CSVVTSGEETQYF TGCAGCGTTGTGACTAGCGGGGAAGAGACCCAGTACTTC TRBJ2-5 TRBD2 TRBV29-1 -
CSANLPLGTDTQYF TGCAGTGCTAACCTCCCTCTGGGAACAGATACGCAGTATTTT TRBJ2-3 - TRBV20-1 few
CASSQHSGAGTSYEQYF TGTGCCAGCAGCCAACACTCGGGGGCCGGAACTTCCTACGAGCAGTACTTC TRBJ2-7 - TRBV4-2 -
CASNPTGSRNTGELFF TGCGCCAGCAACCCAACAGGGAGTCGGAACACCGGGGAGCTGTTTTTT TRBJ2-2 - TRBV5-1 few
CASSKRGWENEKLFF TGTGCCAGCAGCAAGAGGGGTTGGGAGAATGAAAAACTGTTTTTT TRBJ1-4 - TRBV5-6 few
CASSTDGLNTEAFF TGTGCCAGCAGCACGGACGGACTGAACACTGAAGCTTTCTTT TRBJ1-1 - TRBV9 -
CVSSLLATTDTQYF TGTGTCAGCAGCCTATTGGCGACCACAGATACGCAGTATTTT TRBJ2-3 - TRBV11-2 -
CSVDPGVETDTQYF TGCAGCGTTGATCCGGGAGTGGAGACAGATACGCAGTATTTT TRBJ2-3 - TRBV29-1 -
CASSTLAAVSYNEQFF TGTGCCAGTAGCACGCTAGCGGCTGTCTCCTACAATGAGCAGTTCTTC TRBJ2-1 TRBD2 TRBV19 many
CASSQDRLYEQYF TGTGCCAGCAGCCAAGATCGACTCTACGAGCAGTACTTC TRBJ2-7 - TRBV3-1 -
CASSILPSHRGTYEQYF TGTGCCAGCAGCATCCTACCATCTCACAGGGGTACCTACGAGCAGTACTTC TRBJ2-7 TRBD1 TRBV2 -
CASSLGGQGAAQPQHF TGTGCCAGCAGCTTAGGAGGGCAGGGGGCTGCTCAGCCCCAGCATTTT TRBJ1-5 TRBD1 TRBV7-2 many
CAISRLAGEISYNEQFF TGTGCCATCAGTAGACTAGCGGGGGAGATCTCCTACAATGAGCAGTTCTTC TRBJ2-1 TRBD2 TRBV10-3 -
CASSYSSGDYEQYF TGTGCCAGCAGTTACTCGAGTGGGGACTACGAGCAGTACTTC TRBJ2-7 - TRBV6-5 many
CASSSPDRRGEKLFF TGTGCCAGCAGTTCTCCGGACAGGCGGGGGGAAAAACTGTTTTTT TRBJ1-4 TRBD1 TRBV6-6 -
CASSPLVGGNNEQFF TGCGCCAGCAGCCCACTAGTGGGGGGGAACAATGAGCAGTTCTTC TRBJ2-1 TRBD2 TRBV5-1 -
CASSPQGPGELFF TGTGCCAGCAGCCCACAGGGCCCCGGGGAGCTGTTTTTT TRBJ2-2 - TRBV7-2 few
CATKDGDGELFF TGTGCCACCAAGGATGGCGACGGGGAGCTGTTTTTT TRBJ2-2 - TRBV24-1 -
CASRDRDRGTDTQYF TGTGCCAGCAGGGACCGGGACAGAGGCACAGATACGCAGTATTTT TRBJ2-3 TRBD1 TRBV6-5 few
CASSGGRDPTGEQYF TGCGCCAGCAGCGGGGGGCGGGACCCAACGGGGGAGCAGTACTTC TRBJ2-7 - TRBV5-1 many
CASSLAGGGEDIQYF TGTGCCAGCAGTTTAGCTGGAGGGGGCGAAGACATTCAGTACTTC TRBJ2-4 - TRBV12-3/TRBV12-4 few
CSVGSTGELFF TGCAGCGTTGGGAGCACCGGGGAGCTGTTTTTT TRBJ2-2 - TRBV29-1 large
CASSPRKGQETQYF TGTGCCAGCAGTCCCCGGAAAGGCCAAGAGACCCAGTACTTC TRBJ2-5 - TRBV12-3/TRBV12-4 few
CASSERRGRTDTQYF TGTGCCAGCAGTGAAAGGAGGGGCCGGACAGATACGCAGTATTTT TRBJ2-3 - TRBV2 many
CASSLDGTGDTEAFF TGTGCCAGCAGCTTAGACGGGACAGGGGACACTGAAGCTTTCTTT TRBJ1-1 TRBD1 TRBV7-2 many
CASSLGGGATAEQYF TGTGCCAGCAGCTTGGGAGGGGGCGCGACTGCCGAGCAGTACTTC TRBJ2-7 TRBD1 TRBV5-6 many
CSAKTSLSSYEQYF TGCAGTGCTAAAACTAGCTTAAGCTCCTACGAGCAGTACTTC TRBJ2-7 - TRBV20-1 many
CSVRASGIEQYF TGCAGCGTACGGGCCTCGGGCATCGAGCAGTACTTC TRBJ2-7 - TRBV29-1 -
CASSPDRGVTEAFF TGTGCCAGCAGCCCGGACAGGGGGGTCACTGAAGCTTTCTTT TRBJ1-1 TRBD1 TRBV7-9 many
CSVQPGTGEEFF TGCAGCGTACAACCCGGGACTGGTGAAGAGTTCTTC TRBJ2-1 - TRBV29-1 -